This T cell receptor beta chain was retrieved from a study of T cells in Graves' hyperthyroidism and ophthalmopathy. Study-level findings and limits: Onset of ophthalmopathy came a median 6.5 months after the model predicted it.

This clonotype was seen repeatedly, ten times or more. Its antigen is not known. Looked up from germline, CDR1 is SGHRS and CDR2 is YFSETQ. CDR3 size: 14 residues. With 2 bases removed from V and 1 base from J, the gap between germline ends came to 6 bases. PBMCs were sourced from roughly 9.3 ml fresh peripheral blood. Regions amplified from RNA transcripts were the TCR beta CDR3 regions. The primer set for the first-round RT-PCR of the TCR CDR3 was HTBI. TCRdb re-derived calls from the multiplex PCR reads in MiXCR, one entry per CDR3 protein. The data hold 400,000 to 600,000 distinct CDR3 sequences, with approximately 16% observed a single time.

Sequenced input: blood. This receptor was taken from a woman younger than 45 with Graves' ophthalmopathy. The chain combines TRBV5-1 with TRBJ2-2; no definite D call. The CDR3 is CASSFSENTGELFF. CDR3 coding DNA: TGCGCCAGCAGCTTTTCTGAGAACACCGGGGAGCTGTTTTTT.